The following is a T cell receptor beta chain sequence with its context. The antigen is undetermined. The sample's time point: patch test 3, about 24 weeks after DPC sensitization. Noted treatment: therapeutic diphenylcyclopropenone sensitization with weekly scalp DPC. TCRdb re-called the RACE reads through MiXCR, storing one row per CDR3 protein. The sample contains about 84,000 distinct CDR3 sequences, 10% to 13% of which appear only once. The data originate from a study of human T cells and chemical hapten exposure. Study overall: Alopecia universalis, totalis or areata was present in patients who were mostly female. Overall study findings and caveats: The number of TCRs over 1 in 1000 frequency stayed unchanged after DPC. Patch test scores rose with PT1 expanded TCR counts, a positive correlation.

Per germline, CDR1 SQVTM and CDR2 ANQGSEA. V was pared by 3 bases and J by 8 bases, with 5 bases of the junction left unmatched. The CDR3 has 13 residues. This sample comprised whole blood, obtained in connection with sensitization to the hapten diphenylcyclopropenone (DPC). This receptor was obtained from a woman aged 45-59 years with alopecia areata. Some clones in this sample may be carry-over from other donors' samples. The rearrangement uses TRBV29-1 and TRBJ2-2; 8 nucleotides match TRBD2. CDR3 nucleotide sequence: TGCAGCGTTGACGGCGGGGGGATTGGGGAGCTGTTTTTT. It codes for CSVDGGGIGELFF.